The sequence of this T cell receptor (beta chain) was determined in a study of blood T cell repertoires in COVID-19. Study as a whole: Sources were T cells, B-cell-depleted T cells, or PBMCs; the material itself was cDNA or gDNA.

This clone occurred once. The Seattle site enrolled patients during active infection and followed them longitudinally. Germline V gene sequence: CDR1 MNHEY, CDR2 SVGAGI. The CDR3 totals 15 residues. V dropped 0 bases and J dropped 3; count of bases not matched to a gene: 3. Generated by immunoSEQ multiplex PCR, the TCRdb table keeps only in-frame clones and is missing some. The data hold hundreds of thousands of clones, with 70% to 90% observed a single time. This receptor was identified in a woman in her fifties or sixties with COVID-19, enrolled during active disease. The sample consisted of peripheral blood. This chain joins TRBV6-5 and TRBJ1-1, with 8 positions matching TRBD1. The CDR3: CASSYSWTGYTEAFF. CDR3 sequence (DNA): TGTGCCAGCAGTTACTCCTGGACAGGGTACACTGAAGCTTTCTTT.